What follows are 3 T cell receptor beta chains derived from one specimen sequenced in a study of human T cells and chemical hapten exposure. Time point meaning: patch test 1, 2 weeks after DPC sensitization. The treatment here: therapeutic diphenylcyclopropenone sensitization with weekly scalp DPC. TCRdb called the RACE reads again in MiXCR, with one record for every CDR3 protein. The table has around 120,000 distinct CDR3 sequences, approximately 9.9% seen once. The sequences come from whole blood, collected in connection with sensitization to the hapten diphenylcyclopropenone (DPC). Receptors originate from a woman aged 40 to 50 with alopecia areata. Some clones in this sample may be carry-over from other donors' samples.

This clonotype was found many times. The CDR3 spells CASSRGASGRSYNEQFF. The CDR3 DNA follows: TGTGCCAGCAGTCGGGGGGCTAGCGGGAGGTCCTACAATGAGCAGTTCTTC. This chain connects TRBV6-1 to TRBJ2-1; 11 nucleotides agree with TRBD2. CDR1 is MNHNS and CDR2 is SASEGT in the germline V gene. J gave up 1 base and V 5 bases, and 7 bases lay outside the gene matches. The CDR3 runs 17 residues.

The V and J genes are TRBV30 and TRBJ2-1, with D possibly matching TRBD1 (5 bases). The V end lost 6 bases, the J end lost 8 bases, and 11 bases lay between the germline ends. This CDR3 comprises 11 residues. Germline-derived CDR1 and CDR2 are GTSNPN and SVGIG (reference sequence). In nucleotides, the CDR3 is TGTGCCTGCCAGGGATGGGATGAGCAGTTCTTC. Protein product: CACQGWDEQFF.

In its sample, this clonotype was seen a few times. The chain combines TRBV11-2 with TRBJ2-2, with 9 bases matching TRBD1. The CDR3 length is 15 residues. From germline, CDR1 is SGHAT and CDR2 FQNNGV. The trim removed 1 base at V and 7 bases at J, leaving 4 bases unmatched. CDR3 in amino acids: CASSLGDREDGELFF. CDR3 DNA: TGTGCCAGCAGCTTAGGGGACAGGGAGGACGGGGAGCTGTTTTTT.